Sequencing of this T cell receptor (beta chain) was carried out in a study of cytotoxic CD8 clonotypes in ibrutinib-treated CLL. On the study more broadly: Mean yields were approximately 250,000 productive templates and some 90,000 productive rearrangements per sample.

In regard to this clone: Its specificity is unknown.

Findings and caveats of the study: Clonality measured at baseline exceeded age-matched healthy donors, tracking circulating CD8+ T-cell counts. Few clonotypes were public, and these shrank or held steady under treatment.

Produced via immunoSEQ multiplex PCR; TCRdb's table is partial and in-frame only. The table records under 150,000 clones, roughly 80% of them present only once. Unmatched junction bases numbered 11, after V lost 4 bases and J lost 5 bases. Germline CDR1 is SGHRS and CDR2 is YFSETQ. The CDR3 covers 15 residues. The sample in question was PBMCs, obtained after 24 months of ibrutinib treatment. This rearrangement joins TRBV5-1 to TRBJ1-2, with 7 bases that match TRBD1. The origin of this receptor is a human donor with chronic lymphocytic leukemia. The CDR3 coding sequence is TGCGCCAGCAGCCTTCAGGGGGAAGAGTCTTATGGCTACACCTTC. Its protein product is CASSLQGEESYGYTF.